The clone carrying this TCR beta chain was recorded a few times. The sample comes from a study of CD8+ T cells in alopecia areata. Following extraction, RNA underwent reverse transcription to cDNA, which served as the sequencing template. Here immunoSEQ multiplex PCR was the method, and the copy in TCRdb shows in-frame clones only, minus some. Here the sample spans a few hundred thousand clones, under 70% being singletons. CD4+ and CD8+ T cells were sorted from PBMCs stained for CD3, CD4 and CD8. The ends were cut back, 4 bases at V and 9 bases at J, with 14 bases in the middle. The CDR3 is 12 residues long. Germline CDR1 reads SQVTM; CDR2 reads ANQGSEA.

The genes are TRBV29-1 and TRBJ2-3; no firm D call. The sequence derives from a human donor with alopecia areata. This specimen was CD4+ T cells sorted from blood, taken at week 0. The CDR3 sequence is CSVGTALGTQYF. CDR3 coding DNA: TGCAGCGTTGGCACTGCCCTAGGGACGCAGTATTTT.